Listed below are T cell receptor beta chains from one sample, sequenced in a study of blood T cell repertoires in COVID-19. Produced via immunoSEQ multiplex PCR; TCRdb's table is partial and in-frame only. The profile shows 75,000 to 100,000 clones, about 81% of them singletons. Source material: peripheral blood. The receptors here all came from an older man with acute or convalescent COVID-19. CDR3s include the opening cysteine and the closing phenylalanine or tryptophan. The order of the fields is D gene, clone size, J gene, V gene, CDR3 length, CDR3 protein, CDR3 DNA. D genes are given only for firm matches. Not every row has a clone size; where given, it reads once, few, many or a size class.

>NA|NA|TRBJ2-4|TRBV5-1|14
CASSKNIAKNIQYF
TGCGCCAGCAGCAAAAACATAGCCAAAAACATTCAGTACTTC
>NA|NA|TRBJ2-5|TRBV30|13
CAWRPRGRETQYF
TGTGCCTGGAGGCCACGGGGGAGGGAGACCCAGTACTTC
>TRBD1|NA|TRBJ1-2|TRBV9|17
CASSGPGQGAVNYGYTF
TGTGCCAGCAGCGGCCCGGGACAGGGGGCTGTCAACTATGGCTACACCTTC
>TRBD1|NA|TRBJ1-3|TRBV18|14
CASSRDSSGNTIYF
TGTGCCAGCTCACGGGACAGCTCTGGAAACACCATATATTTT
>TRBD2|NA|TRBJ2-1|TRBV9|15
CASSVEVSGRAEQFF
TGTGCCAGCAGCGTAGAGGTTAGCGGGAGGGCTGAGCAGTTCTTC
>TRBD1|NA|TRBJ2-1|TRBV27|14
CASSRRGQGYEQFF
TGTGCCAGCAGTCGACGGGGACAGGGCTATGAGCAGTTCTTC
>NA|NA|TRBJ1-5|TRBV7-9|13
CASSPTFGQPQHF
TGTGCCAGCAGCCCGACGTTCGGGCAGCCCCAGCATTTT
>TRBD2|NA|TRBJ2-1|TRBV28|14
CASSGTSGKNEQFF
TGTGCCAGCAGTGGGACTAGCGGGAAGAATGAGCAGTTCTTC
>NA|NA|TRBJ2-1|TRBV11-1|11
CASSLRGEQFF
TGTGCCAGCAGCTTGAGGGGGGAGCAGTTCTTC
>NA|NA|TRBJ2-6|TRBV9|11
CASSVEVSMSF
TGTGCCAGCAGCGTAGAAGTCTCTATGTCTTTC
>NA|NA|TRBJ2-3|TRBV6-2/TRBV6-3|12
CASSYEERTQYF
TGTGCCAGCAGTTACGAGGAGCGGACGCAGTATTTT
>NA|few|TRBJ2-2|TRBV11-3|17
CASSLETVEEGGGELFF
TGTGCCAGCAGCTTAGAGACAGTGGAGGAGGGAGGCGGGGAGCTGTTTTTT
>NA|once|TRBJ2-4|TRBV11-3|18
CASSSAVQGNLAKNIQYF
TGTGCCAGCAGCTCCGCCGTCCAGGGTAATCTGGCCAAAAACATTCAGTACTTC
>NA|NA|TRBJ1-1|TRBV6-5|14
CASSYSSTGPEAFF
TGTGCCAGCAGTTACTCATCAACAGGTCCTGAAGCTTTCTTT
>TRBD1|once|TRBJ1-2|TRBV19|14
CASSIGGGRYGYTF
TGTGCCAGTAGTATAGGAGGGGGCCGCTATGGCTACACCTTC
>TRBD1|NA|TRBJ2-7|TRBV7-9|15
CASSGTGGRPYEQYF
TGTGCCAGCAGCGGGACAGGGGGCCGACCCTACGAGCAGTACTTC
>NA|NA|TRBJ1-2|TRBV27|14
CASSFAGSTSGYTF
TGTGCCAGCAGTTTCGCGGGGTCCACTTCCGGCTACACCTTC
>NA|NA|TRBJ2-7|TRBV7-2|15
CASSLAPGSSYEQYF
TGTGCCAGCAGCTTAGCCCCGGGAAGCTCCTACGAGCAGTACTTC
>NA|NA|TRBJ1-2|TRBV5-1|14
CASSPTGTLYGYTF
TGCGCCAGCAGCCCGACCGGGACACTATATGGCTACACCTTC
>TRBD1|NA|TRBJ1-2|TRBV4-3|17
CASSPRDRGYPMYGYTF
TGCGCCAGCAGCCCCCGGGACAGGGGGTACCCAATGTATGGCTACACCTTC
>NA|NA|TRBJ2-3|TRBV7-2|14
CASSSRLSTDTQYF
TGTGCCAGCAGCTCCCGTCTTAGCACAGATACGCAGTATTTT
>NA|few|TRBJ2-1|TRBV18|14
CASSPIGVYNEQFF
TGTGCCAGCTCACCTATAGGGGTCTACAATGAGCAGTTCTTC
>NA|NA|TRBJ2-7|TRBV28|14
CASSRDIRMVEQYF
TGTGCCAGCAGTCGGGACATAAGGATGGTCGAGCAGTACTTC
>NA|NA|TRBJ1-5|TRBV6-5|13
CASSSGLRQPQHF
TGTGCCAGCAGTTCAGGGCTTCGTCAGCCCCAGCATTTT
>TRBD2|once|TRBJ2-5|TRBV5-1|19
CASSSGLAGGRGVTETQYF
TGCGCCAGCAGCTCCGGACTAGCGGGAGGGCGAGGAGTCACGGAGACCCAGTACTTC
>TRBD1|NA|TRBJ2-7|TRBV7-8|16
CASSLGTGASSYEQYF
TGTGCCAGCAGCTTGGGGACAGGGGCCAGCTCCTACGAGCAGTACTTC
>NA|NA|TRBJ2-7|TRBV27|14
CASSFGQSAYEQYF
TGTGCCAGCAGTTTCGGACAGTCAGCCTACGAGCAGTACTTC
>TRBD1|NA|TRBJ1-2|TRBV18|14
CASSPGQGPYGYTF
TGTGCCAGCTCACCCGGACAGGGCCCCTATGGCTACACCTTC
>TRBD1|NA|TRBJ1-2|TRBV4-2|14
CASSQEQGVYGYTF
TGTGCCAGCAGCCAAGAACAGGGGGTTTATGGCTACACCTTC
>NA|NA|TRBJ2-7|TRBV27|12
CAIAGPFYEQYF
TGTGCCATCGCGGGTCCGTTCTACGAGCAGTACTTC